Listed below are T cell receptor beta chains from one sample, sequenced in a study of beta chain features in type 1 diabetes. Here immunoSEQ multiplex PCR was the method, and the copy in TCRdb shows in-frame clones only, minus some. The profile shows 550,000 to 850,000 clones, roughly an eighth of them singletons. Sequencing was done on a sample of naive CD4+ T cells from blood. Receptors were obtained from a man aged 18 to 29 with type 1 diabetes. CDR3s include the opening cysteine and the closing phenylalanine or tryptophan. The D gene is left open where the match is weak. For some rows the clone size is stated as once, few or many, or as a class when expanded; others skip it.

>TRBV4-1|NA|NA|TRBJ2-1
TGCGCCAGCAGCCAAGATCGTAGCTATGGGGATAACAATGAGCAGTTCTTC
CASSQDRSYGDNNEQFF
>TRBV30|TRBD1|NA|TRBJ1-1
TGTGCCTGGAGCGGACAGGATAACACTGAAGCTTTCTTT
CAWSGQDNTEAFF
>TRBV30|TRBD1|few|TRBJ1-2
TGTGCCTGCTACTTACAGGGGTTAAACTATGGCTACACCTTC
CACYLQGLNYGYTF
>TRBV27|NA|NA|TRBJ2-4
TGTGCCAGCAGCCCCCTGGACAGCCCTGCCAAAAACATTCAGTACTTC
CASSPLDSPAKNIQYF
>TRBV11-3|TRBD2|NA|TRBJ2-5
TGTGCCAGCAGCTTAGGACTAGCGGAAGGGGAGACCCAGTACTTC
CASSLGLAEGETQYF
>TRBV15|NA|few|TRBJ1-5
TGTGCCACCAGCAGACAGCTAAATCAGCCCCAGCATTTT
CATSRQLNQPQHF
>TRBV19|TRBD2|few|TRBJ2-1
TGTGCCAGTAGTATGATGAGCGGGGGGGCCCGAGAGCAGTTCTTC
CASSMMSGGAREQFF
>TRBV7-9|TRBD1|few|TRBJ1-2
TGTGCCAGCAGCCGGGACAGCTATGGCTACACCTTC
CASSRDSYGYTF
>TRBV2|TRBD1|NA|TRBJ1-5
TGTGCCAGCAGTGGACAGGGATCGGGCAATCAGCCCCAGCATTTT
CASSGQGSGNQPQHF
>TRBV10-3|NA|few|TRBJ2-4
TGTGCCATCAGTGAGTCCGGGCTAGCCAAAAACATTCAGTACTTC
CAISESGLAKNIQYF
>TRBV9|NA|NA|TRBJ1-5
TGTGCCAGCAGCGTAGATGGCAGGGGTGGCAATCAGCCCCAGCATTTT
CASSVDGRGGNQPQHF
>TRBV19|NA|NA|TRBJ2-7
TGTGCCAGTAGTTCCCGTGGCCGTTTCTTATCCTACGAGCAGTACTTC
CASSSRGRFLSYEQYF
>TRBV30|TRBD1|NA|TRBJ2-1
TGTGCCTGGAGGTCTCCGGGACAGGGCCGTAATGAGCAGTTCTTC
CAWRSPGQGRNEQFF
>TRBV11-1|NA|few|TRBJ2-7
TGTGCCAGCAGCACCACAATCGACAGACCCTACGAGCAGTACTTC
CASSTTIDRPYEQYF
>TRBV29-1|NA|few|TRBJ2-3
TGCAGCGTTGGAGGTCGTATGGGACGGAACACAGATACGCAGTATTTT
CSVGGRMGRNTDTQYF
>TRBV6-1|TRBD1|few|TRBJ2-7
TGTGCCAGCAGTGCCGGGACAGCATCCTACTACGAGCAGTACTTC
CASSAGTASYYEQYF
>TRBV10-3|NA|few|TRBJ2-3
TGTGCCATCAGTTGGACAGCCGACACAGATACGCAGTATTTT
CAISWTADTDTQYF
>TRBV6-1|NA|few|TRBJ2-4
TGTGCCAGCTGCCTAGCTGGAGAGGCCAAAAACATTCAGTACTTC
CASCLAGEAKNIQYF
>TRBV18|NA|NA|TRBJ2-1
TGTGCCAGCTCACCGCCGGCGCAGTCGGGTGAGCAGTTCTTC
CASSPPAQSGEQFF
>TRBV1|NA|NA|TRBJ2-3
TGCACCAGCAGCCAAGAAAAGGCCGAAGATACGCAGTATTTT
CTSSQEKAEDTQYF
>TRBV7-2|NA|few|TRBJ1-5
TGTGCCAGCAGCTCACAGGCGGGAGCCCAGCATTTT
CASSSQAGAQHF
>TRBV29-1|TRBD1|few|TRBJ1-1
TGCAGCGTTGAACCGCGACAGGGTATGGCTGAAGCTTTCTTT
CSVEPRQGMAEAFF
>TRBV19|NA|NA|TRBJ2-2
TGTGCCAGTAGTAAAAGCTTTGAGAACACCGGGGAGCTGTTTTTT
CASSKSFENTGELFF
>TRBV9|TRBD1|few|TRBJ1-5
TGTGCCAGCAGCGTGGGGACAGGAGATAATCAGCCCCAGCATTTT
CASSVGTGDNQPQHF
>TRBV9|NA|NA|TRBJ1-1
TGTGCCAGCACCTCCGGAATGAACACTGAAGCTTTCTTT
CASTSGMNTEAFF
>TRBV7-2|NA|few|TRBJ2-2
TGTGCCAGCAGCTTAGCGGAGGTTGTCGGGGTGCTGTTTTTT
CASSLAEVVGVLFF
>TRBV5-1|TRBD1|few|TRBJ2-7
TGCGCCAGCAGCTCAGGACAGGCCCTGGGGGAGCAGTACTTC
CASSSGQALGEQYF
>TRBV28|TRBD1|NA|TRBJ2-3
TGTGCCAGCAGTCCACCGACAGGGATGGATACGCAGTATTTT
CASSPPTGMDTQYF
>TRBV15|NA|NA|TRBJ1-2
TGTGCCACCCAACAGGGTTTGGCTGGCTACACCTTC
CATQQGLAGYTF
>TRBV11-2|TRBD2|few|TRBJ2-3
TGTGCCAGCAGCTTTAGTGGTGGGACTAGTCACGATACGCAGTATTTT
CASSFSGGTSHDTQYF
>TRBV29-1|NA|NA|TRBJ1-1
TGCAGCGTCGGGATAAACACTGAAGCTTTCTTT
CSVGINTEAFF
>TRBV7-9|NA|NA|TRBJ1-6
TGTGCCATCAAAGGGGGGGATTCACCCCTCCACTTT
CAIKGGDSPLHF
>TRBV7-2|NA|few|TRBJ2-5
TGTGCCAGCAGCTTAGTTGAGGAAGAGACCCAGTACTTC
CASSLVEEETQYF
>TRBV7-9|NA|NA|TRBJ2-6
TGTGCCAGCAGCTTAGGGGCCGACACCGTCTCCGCCAACGTCCTGACTTTC
CASSLGADTVSANVLTF
>TRBV6-5|NA|few|TRBJ2-7
TGTGCCAGCAGTTACTCGAGTGGGGGACCCTACGAGCAGTACTTC
CASSYSSGGPYEQYF
>TRBV5-1|TRBD1|NA|TRBJ2-7
TGCGCCAGCAGCTTAACAGGGGGGTCTAACGAGCAGTACTTC
CASSLTGGSNEQYF
>TRBV21-1|NA|NA|TRBJ1-6
TGTGCCAGGGACAGCTCCTATAATTCACCCCTCCACTTT
CARDSSYNSPLHF
>TRBV28|TRBD1|NA|TRBJ2-7
TGTGCCAGCAGCCGCGGACAGGGATACTCCTACGAGCAGTACTTC
CASSRGQGYSYEQYF
>TRBV28|TRBD1|few|TRBJ2-7
TGTGCCAGCAGTTCAGGACAGGACCTCTCCGAGCAGTACTTC
CASSSGQDLSEQYF
>TRBV5-4|NA|NA|TRBJ2-2
TGTGCCAGCAGCTCCACAGGGATTGCGAACACCGGGGAGCTGTTTTTT
CASSSTGIANTGELFF
>TRBV30|NA|NA|TRBJ1-2
TGTGCCTGGAATGGGCAAGTGAACTATGGCTACACCTTC
CAWNGQVNYGYTF
>TRBV6-5|TRBD1|few|TRBJ1-1
TGTGCCAGCAGTTACCACGACAGGGCGAACACTGAAGCTTTCTTT
CASSYHDRANTEAFF
>TRBV30|TRBD1|few|TRBJ2-7
TGTGCCTGGAGTGTGGGGACAGGGAAAGAATCCTACGAGCAGTACTTC
CAWSVGTGKESYEQYF
>TRBV27|TRBD1|few|TRBJ1-4
TGTGCCAGCAGCTCCCCGGGACAGATTAATGAAAAACTGTTTTTT
CASSSPGQINEKLFF
>TRBV23-1|NA|NA|TRBJ2-7
TGCGCCAGCACCCGAGAGCAGGACCACGAGCAGTACTTC
CASTREQDHEQYF
>TRBV7-9|NA|NA|TRBJ2-2
TGTGCCAGCAGCCCCAGGCCAGGGTTGACCGGGGAGCTGTTTTTT
CASSPRPGLTGELFF
>TRBV5-4|NA|NA|TRBJ2-2
TGTGCCAGCAGCCAAGAGCCCAGGGAAAACACCGGGGAGCTGTTTTTT
CASSQEPRENTGELFF
>TRBV5-1|NA|NA|TRBJ1-4
TGCGCCAGCAGCCCCGGGAGTTCTAATGAAAAACTGTTTTTT
CASSPGSSNEKLFF
>TRBV15|TRBD1|NA|TRBJ2-2
TGTGCCACCAGCGGCCCCGTCGGGACAGGGTACACCGGGGAGCTGTTTTTT
CATSGPVGTGYTGELFF
>TRBV28|NA|few|TRBJ2-7
TGTGCCAGCAGTTTACTCCCGGCCAACTCCTACGAGCAGTACTTC
CASSLLPANSYEQYF
>TRBV5-1|NA|NA|TRBJ2-5
TGCGCCAGCAGCCCCCGGACAGCCCAAGAGACCCAGTACTTC
CASSPRTAQETQYF